The 14 T cell receptor beta chains in this list originate from one sample, sequenced in a study of cytomegalovirus exposure and HLA in healthy donors. The PCR employed 60 Vbeta primers together with 13 Jbeta primers. TCRdb keeps only in-frame clones here, not all; method: immunoSEQ multiplex PCR. The sample includes around 210,000 clones, approximately 81% of them seen just once. Sequenced input: PBMCs. The receptor set was obtained from a girl aged 2 to 10 in good health and CMV-seronegative.

This chain joins TRBV9 and TRBJ1-2; D is unresolved. V gave up 0 bases and J gave up 4 bases, with 10 bases separating them. Per germline, CDR1 SGDLS and CDR2 YYNGEE. The CDR3 covers 14 residues. CDR3 DNA sequence: TGTGCCAGCAGCGTAGATGAGGTCCGCTATGGCTACACCTTC. It translates to CASSVDEVRYGYTF.

This clone appeared once. This chain connects TRBV7-2 to TRBJ2-7; 12 bases fit TRBD2. The CDR3 consists of 14 residues. V shed 4 bases, J shed 7 bases, and the junction held 5 bases outside the gene matches. Germline lookup yields CDR1 SGHTA and CDR2 FQGNSA. The CDR3 region has the DNA TGTGCCAGCAGCTCGACTAGCGGGAGTAGGGAGCAGTACTTC. It yields the protein CASSSTSGSREQYF.

The gene calls are TRBV2 and TRBJ1-5; D remains ambiguous. The CDR3 spans 12 residues. The V end lost 10 bases, the J end lost 7 bases, and 14 bases lay between the germline ends. Germline values: CDR1 SNHLY, CDR2 FYNNEI. The DNA of the CDR3 is TGTGCCACTTCCGACTCTTTACAGCCCCAGCATTTT. This sequence encodes CATSDSLQPQHF.

The chain combines TRBV30 with TRBJ2-3; tentatively, D is TRBD1 (6 bases). The CDR3 length is 16 residues. Germline lookup yields CDR1 GTSNPN and CDR2 SVGIG (reference sequence). V gave up 2 bases and J gave up 2 bases, with 17 bases separating them. The CDR3 nucleotides are TGTGCCTGGAGTCGTATGTTACAGGGACCCACAGATACGCAGTATTTT. The encoded protein is CAWSRMLQGPTDTQYF.

This clone appeared once. J is TRBJ2-7 and V is TRBV7-2; maybe TRBD1 (5 bases). The CDR3 length is 15 residues. Germline lookup yields CDR1 SGHTA and CDR2 FQGNSA. With 2 bases removed from V and 3 bases from J, the gap between germline ends came to 14 bases. The CDR3 DNA reads TGTGCCAGCAGCTTATTAACAGGCGCTAGCTACGAGCAGTACTTC. Translating gives CASSLLTGASYEQYF.

This chain uses TRBV2 with TRBJ2-1, with TRBD2 matching 7 bases. Unmatched junction bases numbered 7, after V lost 0 bases and J lost 2 bases. CDR3 size: 17 residues. Germline V gene sequence: CDR1 SNHLY, CDR2 FYNNEI. The CDR3 here is CASSEATSPVAYNEQFF. The CDR3 DNA is TGTGCCAGCAGTGAAGCGACTAGCCCCGTCGCCTACAATGAGCAGTTCTTC. The complete variable domain, with remaining parts taken from reference TRBV2 and TRBJ2-1, reads EPEVTQTPSHQVTQMGQEVILRCVPISNHLYFYWYRQILGQKVEFLVSFYNNEISEKSEIFDDQFSVERPDGSNFTLKIRSTKLEDSAMYFCASSEATSPVAYNEQFFGPGTRLTVL.

This chain connects TRBV5-5 to TRBJ2-7, with 9 bases lining up with TRBD1. Per germline, CDR1 SGHKS and CDR2 YYEKEE (reference sequence). Trimming cost V 3 bases and J 6 bases; bases outside gene matches: 10. This CDR3 contains 15 residues. The CDR3 DNA is TGTGCCAGCAGCTACGCCGGGACAGGGCTTTCCGAGCAGTACTTC. This gives the protein CASSYAGTGLSEQYF.

The CDR3 DNA sequence: TGTGCCAGCACGGGGGGGTGGAATCAGCCCCAGCATTTT. This translates into CASTGGWNQPQHF. The V call is TRBV2, the J call TRBJ1-5; TRBD1 might be the D (5 bases). V lost 7 bases to trimming and J lost 4 bases, with 11 bases between them. The CDR3 covers 13 residues. Per germline, CDR1 SNHLY and CDR2 FYNNEI.

The rearrangement joins TRBV25-1 to TRBJ1-4; 9 positions match TRBD1. CDR3 length: 15 amino acids. J was trimmed by 10 bases and V by 3 bases; bases with no gene match: 9. Germline-derived CDR1 and CDR2 are MGHDK and SYGVNS. As DNA, the CDR3 is TGTGCCAGCAGTGACGCTTCGGACAGGGGCGCAAAACTGTTTTTT. Translated, it gives CASSDASDRGAKLFF.

This clone has just one count. This rearrangement joins TRBV2 to TRBJ2-1, with 12 bases fitting TRBD2. CDR3 length: 14 residues. Unmatched junction bases numbered 9, after V lost 8 bases and J lost 10 bases. The germline gives CDR1 SNHLY, CDR2 FYNNEI. In nucleotides, the CDR3 is TGTGCCAGCCGAGTCGGACTAGCGGGATACGAGCAGTTCTTC. Translating gives CASRVGLAGYEQFF.

V is TRBV6-1 and J is TRBJ1-1, with D possibly TRBD1 on 5 matching bases. V dropped 8 bases and J dropped 0 bases, with 10 bases sitting between them. The CDR3 spans 13 residues. Looked up from germline, CDR1 is MNHNS and CDR2 is SASEGT. The DNA of the CDR3 is TGTGCCAGCGACAAGGGGCTGAACACTGAAGCTTTCTTT. Translating gives CASDKGLNTEAFF.

The chain employs TRBV6-5 and TRBJ2-5, with D possibly being TRBD2 (5 bases). The DNA end lines up better with TRBJ2-7; the J call may be wrong. This CDR3 is 14 amino acids long. Germline V gene lookup returns CDR1 MNHEY and CDR2 SVGAGI. CDR3 in DNA: TGTGCCAGCAGTTACTTCGGGGAACCCTACGAGCAGTACTTC. Its translation: CASSYFGEPYEQYF.

The V call is TRBV29-1, the J call TRBJ2-3; tentatively, D is TRBD2 (6 bases). Trimming left V 4 bases short and J 2 bases short, with 10 bases between. Germline CDR1 reads SQVTM; CDR2 reads ANQGSEA. The CDR3 consists of 13 residues. This CDR3 is CSVGGTITDTQYF. Here the CDR3 DNA reads TGCAGCGTTGGCGGGACCATCACAGATACGCAGTATTTT.

The chain recombines TRBV28 with TRBJ1-3, with D perhaps TRBD1 (6 bases). Germline V CDR1 and CDR2: MDHEN, SYDVKM. The CDR3 totals 15 residues. Trimming pared 7 bases from V and 2 bases from J, leaving 15 bases between. This chain's CDR3 is CASNLFRGTGNTIYF. Here the CDR3 DNA reads TGTGCCAGCAACTTGTTCAGGGGTACTGGAAACACCATATATTTT.